This T cell receptor (beta chain) appears in the sequencing data of a study of CD8+ T cells in alopecia areata. Study at large: In an open-label trial, patients got 5 to 10 mg tofacitinib twice daily. Study-level findings and limits: Higher clonality was seen in lesional scalp than in normal scalp, especially in alopecia totalis/universalis.

Sequencing relied on a cDNA template that was reverse transcribed from extracted RNA. TCRdb's table, derived via immunoSEQ multiplex PCR, lists solely in-frame clones and lacks some. The sample has around 150,000 clones; about four fifths are singletons. The treatment is: oral pan-JAK inhibitor, 5-10 mg twice daily. Researchers took lesional scalp punch biopsies and peripheral blood from people who were alopecia areata patients. In the case of this clone: No antigen is known for it.

The receptor was isolated from a human donor with alopecia areata. Material: CD8+ T cells sorted from blood, obtained at week 4, from a patient treated with tofacitinib.

CDR3 nucleotide sequence: TGTGCCAGCAGCCAAGATGGGCTAGCGGGGGCTCATCAAGAGACCCAGTACTTC. Amino acid sequence: CASSQDGLAGAHQETQYF. V usage is TRBV14 and J usage is TRBJ2-5; 10 bases are a match to TRBD2. The CDR3 has 18 amino acids. J gave up 2 bases and V 0 bases, and 9 bases lay outside the gene matches. CDR1 and CDR2 (germline): SGHDN, FVKESK.